The present entry profiles one T cell receptor beta chain with its context. Its antigen is still unknown. Through 5' RACE with UMI labels, the TRB cDNA libraries were prepared. With the 5' RACE reads reprocessed, TCRdb shows one record per CDR3 protein and no DNA. Recorded here are about 62,000 distinct CDR3 sequences; the top ten clones represent around 4%. The data were obtained in a study of CXCR3-negative and CXCR3-positive naive CD8 T cells. General study results and limits: Comparison of naive cells showed more hydrophobic TRB CDR3s in CXCR3-positive than in CXCR3-negative naive cells.

This CDR3 is 15 amino acids long. CDR1 LNHNV and CDR2 YYDKDF come from the germline V gene (reference sequence). The sorter processed each CD8+ T cell subset in triplicate at about 320,000 cells apiece. The receptor was isolated from a human donor in good health. Some clones in this sample may be carry-over from other donors' samples. The sample comprised naive CXCR3- CD8+ T cells from blood. Subset reported: CD45RO-CCR7+CD27+CD95- naive CD8+ T cells lacking CXCR3 (TNR3-). This rearrangement joins TRBV15 to TRBJ2-5. CDR3 protein: CATSRVAVGKETQYF.